This T cell receptor (beta chain) stems from a study of tumor and adjacent non-tumor tissue in lung cancer (dated by TCRdb to 2017 to 2018). General notes on the study: By cancer type, the cohort comprised eleven to twelve adenocarcinoma patients, a couple of squamous cell carcinoma patients and 1 small cell lung cancer patient. The approximately 15 enrolled patients, of whom around ten were men and 5 were women, were aged 31 to 76 years and were diagnosed with TNM stage I to III disease. In total, sequencing yielded 125,075,908 productive TCRbeta reads, which works out to an average of roughly 4.2 million reads per sample. Using bulk TCRbeta repertoires from around 15 lung cancer patients, the study set lung tumor tissue side by side with matched distant non-tumor lung tissue. For each patient, one tumor sample and one normal lung sample were taken, giving a few dozen paired specimens that underwent TCRbeta CDR3 sequencing.

Beyond this particular receptor, the publication reports: Significantly higher TCR diversity was found in younger patients, and higher tumor TCR diversity was associated with shorter overall and disease-free survival. Tumor tissue showed significantly greater TCR diversity (inverse Simpson) than normal lung tissue (approximately 430 vs 150, P = 0.0075, Mann-Whitney U test). Only around 15 patients were included in the cohort, and the need for larger samples and more detailed clinical data was noted by the authors. Neither the sequencing platform nor unique molecular identifiers are mentioned in the methods. The top 100 clones accounted for a significantly larger cumulative portion of the repertoire in normal lung than in tumor tissue. Because peripheral blood was not sequenced, blood TCRbeta repertoires in the lung cancer patients of the study were not examined.

Bulk unsorted tissue served as the source for RNA extraction, and RNA quality was assessed using a NanoDrop ND-1000 and an Agilent 2100. The normal lung samples consisted of distant non-tumor tissue collected more than 3 cm from the tumor edge. Donors were newly diagnosed lung cancer patients admitted for thoracic surgery in China between August and November 2014, without prior chemotherapy. Patients who had received previous radiotherapy or chemotherapy, or who had another concurrent cancer, were excluded from the study. Surgical tissue pieces of 1-2 cm3 were preserved in RNAlater solution and were kept at -80 degrees C until use. Library prep was done by multiplex PCR. Sequencing was performed on an Illumina HiSeq 2500. TCRbeta libraries were built by three rounds of nested PCR using primers (Table S4), following protocols modified from ARM-PCR. Before sequencing, PCR products of 200-500 bp were excised from the gel and purified with the QIAquick gel extraction kit. The original methods were these. Reads were cleaned with Trimmomatic, merged with FLASH into complete CDR3 sequences, and assigned to V(D)J germline segments with MiTCR. Clonal diversity was calculated as the inverse Simpson's index using VDJtools. In-frame sequences lacking a premature stop codon were counted as productive reads. TCRdb reprocessed the public reads (quality trimming at Q25 with fastp, clone calling with MiXCR) and kept in-frame beta chains. Rows are combined by CDR3 protein, so each entry shows the most common genes and DNA. TCRdb, not the authors, supplied the V and J calls. Here the sample has 55,000 to 65,000 distinct CDR3 sequences; about 61% occur a single time. The ten top clones hold roughly a third of the sample.

This clonotype appeared a single time. Its antigen target is currently unknown. Per-nucleotide qualities are absent, and no much larger clonotype sits a single base away. Support from one read is weak. The sequence derives from a man in his sixties or seventies with non-small cell lung cancer. The sample consisted of distant non-tumor lung tissue.

The CDR3 is CAMSKGQGIGGGYTF. The nucleotide sequence is given as TGTGCCATGAGCAAAGGACAGGGGATTGGTGGCGGCTACACCTTC. The chain is encoded by TRBV10-3 joined to TRBJ1-2; 9 bases in the middle match TRBD1. The germline V gene specifies ENHRY as CDR1 and SYGVKD as CDR2. The CDR3 starts with the cysteine, ends with the phenylalanine, and has 15 residues. Kept here is only the CDR3 DNA, which spans 45 bases and is read in frame from base 1. Here V drops 9 bases and J drops 8 bases, and the junction holds 16 bases not matched to any gene.